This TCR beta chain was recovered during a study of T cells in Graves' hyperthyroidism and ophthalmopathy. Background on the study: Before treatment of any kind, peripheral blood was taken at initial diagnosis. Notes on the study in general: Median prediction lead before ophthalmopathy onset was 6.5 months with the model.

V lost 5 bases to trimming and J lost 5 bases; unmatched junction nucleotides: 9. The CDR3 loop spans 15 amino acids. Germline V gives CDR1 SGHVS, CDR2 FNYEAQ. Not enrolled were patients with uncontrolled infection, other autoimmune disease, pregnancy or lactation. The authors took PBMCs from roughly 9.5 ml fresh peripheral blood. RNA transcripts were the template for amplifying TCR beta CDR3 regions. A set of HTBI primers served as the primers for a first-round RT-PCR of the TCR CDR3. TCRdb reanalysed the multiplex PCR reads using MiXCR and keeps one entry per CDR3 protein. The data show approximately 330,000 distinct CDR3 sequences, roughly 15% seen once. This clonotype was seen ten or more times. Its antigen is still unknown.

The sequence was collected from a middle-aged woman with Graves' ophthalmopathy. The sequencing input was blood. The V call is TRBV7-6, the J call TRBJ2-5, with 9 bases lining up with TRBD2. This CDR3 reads CASSPEPGLAETQYF. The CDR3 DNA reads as TGTGCCAGCAGCCCAGAACCAGGACTAGCGGAGACCCAGTACTTC. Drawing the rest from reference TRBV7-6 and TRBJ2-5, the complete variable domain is GAGVSQSPRYKVTKRGQDVALRCDPISGHVSLYWYRQALGQGPEFLTYFNYEAQQDKSGLPNDRFSAERPEGSISTLTIQRTEQRDSAMYRCASSPEPGLAETQYFGPGTRLLVL.